This T cell receptor beta chain is from a study of T cell responses to AZD1222 COVID-19 vaccine. Germline V gene lookup returns CDR1 SGHVS and CDR2 FQNEAQ. The CDR3 spans 12 residues. The V gene lost 3 bases and the J gene lost 3 bases, with 5 bases spanning the gap. TCRdb's table, derived via immunoSEQ multiplex PCR, lists solely in-frame clones and lacks some. The repertoire has around 140,000 clones, 65% to 90% of them found once; the top ten carry 7.9%. The material sequenced was peripheral blood, taken 28 days after the second dose of the MenACWY control vaccine. The chain recombines TRBV7-8 with TRBJ1-2; D not resolved. The TCR was taken from an adult who received the MenACWY meningococcal vaccine as a control. CDR3 DNA: TGTGCCAGCAGCTTGGAGTACTATGGCTACACCTTC. Encoded protein: CASSLEYYGYTF.